The sequence of this TCR beta chain was determined in a study of early T cells in non-severe SARS-CoV-2 infection. On the study more broadly: The sequenced material was bulk RNA from unsorted whole blood, and its chains were unpaired. Study-level findings and limits: VDJdb-based matching was biased toward anti-spike CD8 responses and missed private and CD4 specificities.

This clonotype was counted at least ten times. Antigen unknown. Germline CDR1 SGHNT, CDR2 YYREEE (reference sequence). V was pared by 3 bases and J by 10 bases, with 16 bases of the junction left unmatched. The CDR3 is made up of 17 amino acids. In the library, individual cDNA molecules carried attached unique molecular identifiers. TCRdb fed the 5' RACE reads into MiXCR, producing one record per CDR3 protein. The sample records around 77,000 distinct CDR3 sequences, 10% being singletons. This receptor was obtained from an adult who was a healthcare worker with PCR-confirmed SARS-CoV-2 infection or an uninfected control (not recorded which). Sequenced here: whole blood, sampled at baseline. This rearrangement joins TRBV5-4 to TRBJ1-6; 7 bases map to TRBD1. CDR3 in amino acids: CASSSGRPTGFASPLHF. The CDR3 nucleotides read TGTGCCAGCAGCTCTGGTAGACCGACAGGGTTCGCCTCACCCCTCCACTTT.